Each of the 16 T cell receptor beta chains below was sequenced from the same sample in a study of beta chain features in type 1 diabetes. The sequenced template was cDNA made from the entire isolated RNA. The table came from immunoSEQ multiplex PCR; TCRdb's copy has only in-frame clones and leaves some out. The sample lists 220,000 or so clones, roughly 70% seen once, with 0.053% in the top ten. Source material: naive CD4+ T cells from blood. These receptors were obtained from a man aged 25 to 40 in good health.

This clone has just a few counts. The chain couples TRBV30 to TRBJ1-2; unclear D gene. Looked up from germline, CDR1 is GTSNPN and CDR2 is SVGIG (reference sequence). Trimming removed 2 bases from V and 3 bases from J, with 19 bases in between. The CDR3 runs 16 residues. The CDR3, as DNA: TGTGCCTGGAGTCCCTTTGAGTGGTTGGAGGACTATGGCTACACCTTC. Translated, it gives CAWSPFEWLEDYGYTF.

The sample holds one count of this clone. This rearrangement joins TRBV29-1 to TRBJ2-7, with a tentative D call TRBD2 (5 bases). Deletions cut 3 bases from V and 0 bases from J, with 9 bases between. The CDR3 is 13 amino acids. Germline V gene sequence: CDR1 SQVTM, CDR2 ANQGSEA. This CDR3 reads CSVETKYSYEQYF. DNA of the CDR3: TGCAGCGTTGAGACTAAGTACTCCTACGAGCAGTACTTC.

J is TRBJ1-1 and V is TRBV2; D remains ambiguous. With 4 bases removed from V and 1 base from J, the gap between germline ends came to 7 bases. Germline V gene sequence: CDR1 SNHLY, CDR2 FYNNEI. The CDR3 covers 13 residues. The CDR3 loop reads CASSVLENTEAFF. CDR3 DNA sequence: TGTGCCAGCAGTGTCCTAGAGAACACTGAAGCTTTCTTT.

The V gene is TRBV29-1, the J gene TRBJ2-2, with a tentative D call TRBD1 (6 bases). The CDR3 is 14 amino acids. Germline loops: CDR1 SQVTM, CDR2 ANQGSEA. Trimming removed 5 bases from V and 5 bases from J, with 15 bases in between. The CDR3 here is CSVLNRAGTGELFF. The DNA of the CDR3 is TGCAGCGTTTTAAACAGGGCCGGGACCGGGGAGCTGTTTTTT.

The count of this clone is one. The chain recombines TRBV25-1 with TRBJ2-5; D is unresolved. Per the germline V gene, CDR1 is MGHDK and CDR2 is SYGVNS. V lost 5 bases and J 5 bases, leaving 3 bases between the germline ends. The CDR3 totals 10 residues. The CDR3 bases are TGTGCCAGCAGTCTTGAGACCCAGTACTTC. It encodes CASSLETQYF.

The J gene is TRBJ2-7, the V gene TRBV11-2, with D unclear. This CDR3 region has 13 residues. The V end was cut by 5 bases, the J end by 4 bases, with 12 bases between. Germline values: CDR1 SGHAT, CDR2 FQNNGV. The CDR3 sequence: CASSPDGRYEQYF. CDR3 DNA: TGTGCCAGCAGCCCAGACGGTCGGTACGAGCAGTACTTC.

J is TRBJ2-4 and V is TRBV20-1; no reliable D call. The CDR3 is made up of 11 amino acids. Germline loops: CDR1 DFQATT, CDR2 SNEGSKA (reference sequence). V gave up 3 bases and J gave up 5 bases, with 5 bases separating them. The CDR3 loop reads CSASTQNIQYF. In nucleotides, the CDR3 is TGCAGTGCTAGTACCCAAAACATTCAGTACTTC.

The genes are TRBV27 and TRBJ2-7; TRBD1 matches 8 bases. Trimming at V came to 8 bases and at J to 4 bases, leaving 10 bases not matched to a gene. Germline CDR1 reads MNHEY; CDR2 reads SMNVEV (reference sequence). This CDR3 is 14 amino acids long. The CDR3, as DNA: TGTGCCAGCTCTTTTGGGGACAGGCAGTACGAGCAGTACTTC. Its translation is CASSFGDRQYEQYF.

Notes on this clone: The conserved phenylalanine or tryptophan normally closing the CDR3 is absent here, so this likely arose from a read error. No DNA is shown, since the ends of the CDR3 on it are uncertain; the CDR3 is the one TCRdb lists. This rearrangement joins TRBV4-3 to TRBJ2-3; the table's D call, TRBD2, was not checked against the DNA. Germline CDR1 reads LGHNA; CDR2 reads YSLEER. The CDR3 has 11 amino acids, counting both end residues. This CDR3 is CASSQVASAVG.

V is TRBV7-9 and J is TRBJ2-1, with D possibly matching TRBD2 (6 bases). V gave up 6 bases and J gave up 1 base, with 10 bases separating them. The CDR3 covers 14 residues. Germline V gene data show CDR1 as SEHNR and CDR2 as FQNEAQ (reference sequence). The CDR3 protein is CASSIGTSYNEQFF. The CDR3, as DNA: TGTGCCAGCAGTATCGGGACTTCCTACAATGAGCAGTTCTTC.

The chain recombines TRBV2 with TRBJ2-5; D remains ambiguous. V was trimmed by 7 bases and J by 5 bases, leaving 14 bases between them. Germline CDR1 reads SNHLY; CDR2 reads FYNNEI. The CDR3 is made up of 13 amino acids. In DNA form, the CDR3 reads TGTGCCAGCACAAACCTGGGTGGGGAGACCCAGTACTTC. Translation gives CASTNLGGETQYF.

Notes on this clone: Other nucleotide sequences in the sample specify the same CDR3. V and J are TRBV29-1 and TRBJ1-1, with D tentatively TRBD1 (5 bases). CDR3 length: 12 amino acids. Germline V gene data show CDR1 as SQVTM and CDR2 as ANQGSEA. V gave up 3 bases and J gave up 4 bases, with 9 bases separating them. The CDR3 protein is CSVDRGLTEAFF. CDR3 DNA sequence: TGCAGCGTTGACCGGGGACTCACTGAAGCTTTCTTT.

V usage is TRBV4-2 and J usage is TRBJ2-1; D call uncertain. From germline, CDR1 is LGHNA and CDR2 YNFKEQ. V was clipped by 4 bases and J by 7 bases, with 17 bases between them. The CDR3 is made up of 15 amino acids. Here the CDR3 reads CASSPDGPKVNEQFF. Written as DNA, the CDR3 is TGTGCCAGCAGCCCTGACGGACCCAAGGTGAATGAGCAGTTCTTC.

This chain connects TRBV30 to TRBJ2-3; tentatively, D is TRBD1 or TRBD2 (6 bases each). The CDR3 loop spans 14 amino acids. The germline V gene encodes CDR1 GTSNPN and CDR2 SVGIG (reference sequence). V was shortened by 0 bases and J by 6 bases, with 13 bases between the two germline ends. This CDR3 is CAWSVVRGRDTQYF. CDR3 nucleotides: TGTGCCTGGAGTGTTGTTAGGGGGAGGGATACGCAGTATTTT.

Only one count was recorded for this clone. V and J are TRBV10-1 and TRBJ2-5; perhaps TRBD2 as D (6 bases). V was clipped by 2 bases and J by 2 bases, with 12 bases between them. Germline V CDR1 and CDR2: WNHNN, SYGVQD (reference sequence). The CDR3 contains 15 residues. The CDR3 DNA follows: TGCGCCAGCAGTGAGGCGGGGACCTCACAAGAGACCCAGTACTTC. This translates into CASSEAGTSQETQYF.

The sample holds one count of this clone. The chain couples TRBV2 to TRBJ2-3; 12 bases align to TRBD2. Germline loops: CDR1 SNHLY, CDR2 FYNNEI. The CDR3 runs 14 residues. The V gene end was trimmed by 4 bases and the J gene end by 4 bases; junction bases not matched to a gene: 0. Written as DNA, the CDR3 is TGTGCCAGCAGTGGACTAGCGGGAGCAGATACGCAGTATTTT. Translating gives CASSGLAGADTQYF.